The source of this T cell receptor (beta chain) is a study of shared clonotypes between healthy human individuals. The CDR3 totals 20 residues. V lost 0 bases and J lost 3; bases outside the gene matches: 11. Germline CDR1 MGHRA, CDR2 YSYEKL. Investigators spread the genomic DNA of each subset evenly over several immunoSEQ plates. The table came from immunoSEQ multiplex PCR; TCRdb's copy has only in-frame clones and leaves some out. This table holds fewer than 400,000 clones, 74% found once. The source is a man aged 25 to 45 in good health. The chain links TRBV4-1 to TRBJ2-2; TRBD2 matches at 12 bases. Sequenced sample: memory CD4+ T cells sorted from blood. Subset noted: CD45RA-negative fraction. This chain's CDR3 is CASSQDFASGRVMDTGELFF. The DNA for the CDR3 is TGCGCCAGCAGCCAAGATTTTGCTAGCGGGAGGGTAATGGACACCGGGGAGCTGTTTTTT.